The T cell receptor (beta chain) under discussion was sequenced for a study of blood T cells in healthy people across ages. The CDR3 sequence is 13 residues long. V was shortened by 6 bases and J by 8 bases, with 19 bases between the two germline ends. Germline V gene data show CDR1 as SQVTM and CDR2 as ANQGSEA. This clonotype was seen repeatedly, ten times or more. With a J-beta primer mix and a sample-barcoded 5' primer, a second PCR ran about 6 to 11 cycles. Each CDR3 protein is one row after TCRdb ran MiXCR on the 5' RACE reads. Of 1.5 million to 2 million distinct CDR3 sequences in the sample, approximately 30% were seen once.

Sequenced sample: blood. The J gene is TRBJ1-2, the V gene TRBV29-1, with D tentatively TRBD1 (5 bases). The source of this sequence is a woman aged 25 to 39 in good health. The DNA of the CDR3 is TGCAGCGTCCCCGCCCAAGCGGGGGGAGGCTACACCTTC. It codes for CSVPAQAGGGYTF.